This T cell receptor beta chain was obtained from a study of T cells in Graves' hyperthyroidism and ophthalmopathy (dated by TCRdb to the late 2010s). Turning to the overall study: Peripheral blood was collected at initial diagnosis, before any treatment. According to the paper, TCR Vbeta CDR3 sequencing was carried out on over 130 peripheral blood samples, which came from under 50 ophthalmopathy, fewer than 80 hyperthyroidism and about 17 progressor patients. Prospective prediction of ophthalmopathy was tested in an independent validation cohort of 18 to 20 hyperthyroidism patients and around 16 patients who later progressed to ophthalmopathy. In over five Graves' hyperthyroidism patients, the study also compared T-cell repertoires from thyroid tissue with T-cell repertoires from blood. A discovery cohort of fewer than 110 patients, 43 with Graves' ophthalmopathy and approximately 57 with stable Graves' hyperthyroidism, was used to find distinguishing TCR V-J signatures. Once sampling was done, hyperthyroidism patients were given methimazole at a starting dose of 30 mg daily, whereas ophthalmopathy patients were given high-dose intravenous methylprednisolone. The 100 discovery patients were divided at random into training and test sets in a 7:3 ratio.

Study-wide conclusions, independent of this receptor: Sample size was not statistically predetermined, and blinding of investigators to group allocation was not performed. In validation, the model predicted progression to ophthalmopathy a median of 6.5 months before onset, with over 60% sensitivity and roughly 73% specificity. Ophthalmopathy was separated from stable hyperthyroidism by a 13 V-J signature model, with over 85% sensitivity and around 81% specificity obtained in cross-validation and 80%/75% obtained in testing. Most expanded thyroid clonotypes (frequency above 0.001) were also detected in blood, suggesting blood repertoires may reflect thyroid immune responses.

The TCR beta CDR3 regions were amplified from RNA transcripts. The TCR CDR3 was subjected to a first round of RT-PCR using the HTBI primer set and the Qiagen OneStep RT-PCR kit. A second multiplex PCR round built the libraries, followed by size selection and purification. Sequencing of the libraries was done on an Illumina HiSeq2000 using paired-end 100 bp reads. Turning to the authors' computational methods: SOAPnuke was used to process the raw data, throwing out any read that contained adapters or uncalled bases, had a mean Phred below 15, or lacked an exact constant-primer or identifier match. COPE v1.2.5 was used to merge high-quality paired reads, and clonotypes were defined as unique nucleotide sequences. MiTCR v1.1 was used to align clonotypes to the IMGT TRBV, TRBD and TRBJ reference segments. Only V-J combinations with frequency above 0.0001, covering 99% to 99.2% of repertoires, were analysed. A TCS score was defined as the ratio of F50 (clonal expansion) to E x V (chaos), with BLOSUM62-based TCRdist applied between CDR3 peptides within each V-J. Welch's t-statistics and random forest reduced several hundred V-J features to about 13, which were used in a naive Bayes classifier (R e1071). Through fastp at Q25 and MiXCR, TCRdb rebuilt clones from the public reads, retaining in-frame beta chains. Rows with one shared CDR3 protein collapse into an entry with the most common genes and DNA. In this record, the V and J calls reflect TCRdb's handling and not the investigators' own analysis. A total of fewer than 650,000 distinct CDR3 sequences appear in this sample, 11% to 15% of them only once. The ten largest clones represent 6.5% to 9% of the sample.

Ophthalmopathy patients had moderately to severely active disease, with a Clinical Activity Score of 3 or more, a NOSPECS grade of 4 or more, and a disease duration of less than 3 months. Patients with uncontrolled infections, other autoimmune diseases, pregnancy or lactation were excluded. Diagnoses were established on the basis of clinical symptoms, serum thyroxine and TRAb, thyroid ultrasound, and orbital computed tomography. PBMCs were separated from roughly 9.6 ml of fresh peripheral blood using Ficoll-Paque density gradient centrifugation. Total RNA was extracted with Trizol reagent, and quality was checked on an Agilent 2100 Bioanalyzer. Measured from the cysteine to the phenylalanine, the CDR3 is 15 residues long. The read is trimmed to its CDR3 DNA, 45 bases read in frame from base 1. CDR1 is given as SGHRS and CDR2 as YFSETQ, both from the germline V gene. Trimming removed 3 bases from V and 2 bases from J; the gene matches leave 7 bases unexplained.

The table lists this clonotype with many counts. No antigen is known for it. No qualities accompany the bases; no much larger clone lies one base away. The specimen sequenced was blood. The chain uses TRBV5-1 and TRBJ2-7; TRBD2 matches 8 bases in the middle. The TCR sequence derives from a woman aged 18 to 35 with Graves' ophthalmopathy. The CDR3 reads CASSSRSGTPYEQYF. In nucleotides, the sequence is TGCGCCAGCAGCTCCCGTAGCGGGACCCCCTACGAGCAGTACTTC.